This T cell receptor beta chain stems from a study of T cell changes during pregnancy in multiple sclerosis. The CDR3 runs to 14 residues. Trimming cost V 0 bases and J 0 bases, with 5 bases left between them. Germline V gene sequence: CDR1 PRHDT, CDR2 FYEKMQ (reference sequence). TCRdb keeps only in-frame clones here, not all; method: immunoSEQ multiplex PCR. In the table there are approximately 74,000 clones, 92% of which are singletons. The material was peripheral blood, obtained before pregnancy. This sequence joins TRBV13 and TRBJ1-1; D is uncertain. The origin of this receptor is a female donor with multiple sclerosis, enrolled in a pregnancy study. CDR3 loop: CASSLGAMNTEAFF. CDR3 nucleotide sequence: TGTGCCAGCAGCTTAGGGGCCATGAACACTGAAGCTTTCTTT.